The 30 T cell receptor beta chains given below trace back to one sample, sequenced in a study of identical twins. TCRdb used MiXCR to reprocess the 5' RACE reads, holding one entry per CDR3 protein. The sample has around 530,000 distinct CDR3 sequences; about 16% are singletons. These data also featured in a second study, about yellow fever vaccine responses in identical twins.

The sample consisted of CD4+ T cells sorted from blood. The origin of the receptors is a woman between 18 and 30 years old in good health.

This clonotype was found a few times. The chain combines TRBV12-3 or TRBV12-4 with TRBJ2-4; 7 bases match TRBD2. This CDR3 region has 17 residues. V was clipped by 2 bases and J by 7 bases; unmatched bases: 14. The CDR3 reads CASSLWELGRGRNIQYF. DNA for the CDR3: TGTGCCAGCAGTTTATGGGAGCTGGGGAGGGGACGGAACATTCAGTACTTC.

A few counts support this clonotype. The chain recombines TRBV28 with TRBJ2-7; D unclear. Germline V gene data show CDR1 as MDHEN and CDR2 as SYDVKM. There are 13 residues in the CDR3. Trimming cost V 5 bases and J 4 bases, with 12 bases left between them. CDR3 in amino acids: CASSKGPTYEQYF. In DNA, the CDR3 is TGTGCCAGCAGTAAGGGCCCTACTTACGAGCAGTACTTC.

The table lists this clonotype with a few counts. The rearrangement uses TRBV29-1 and TRBJ2-7; D uncertain. The CDR3 spans 15 residues. Germline lookup yields CDR1 SQVTM and CDR2 ANQGSEA. The V and J ends lost 8 bases and 3 bases respectively, with 23 bases between them. The CDR3 sequence is CSILRWVKVDYEQYF. The DNA of the CDR3 is TGCAGCATACTCCGTTGGGTGAAGGTGGACTACGAGCAGTACTTC.

CDR3 nucleotide sequence: TGTGCCAGCAGTCGACCTAGCGGGAGCTCCTACAATGAGCAGTTCTTC. Translation: CASSRPSGSSYNEQFF. This chain uses TRBV12-3 or TRBV12-4 with TRBJ2-1, with 10 bases identical to TRBD2. This CDR3 has 16 residues. V gave up 5 bases and J gave up 0 bases; unmatched junction bases: 4.

This clonotype was detected a few times. CDR3 nucleotides: TGTGCCAGCAGCTTGGAGCGGAGCACAGATACGCAGTATTTT. It translates to CASSLERSTDTQYF. The rearrangement uses TRBV5-5 and TRBJ2-3; possible D gene TRBD2, 5 bases. Germline values: CDR1 SGHKS, CDR2 YYEKEE (reference sequence). The V and J ends lost 0 bases and 0 bases respectively, with 5 bases between them. This CDR3 spans 14 amino acids.

This clonotype has a handful of counts. The chain is built from TRBV27 and TRBJ2-5, with 9 bases fitting TRBD1. This CDR3 is 15 amino acids long. The germline V gene encodes CDR1 MNHEY and CDR2 SMNVEV (reference sequence). V was pared by 4 bases and J by 5 bases, with 8 bases of the junction left unmatched. The CDR3 reads CASSSTGGLMETQYF. The DNA of the CDR3 is TGTGCCAGCAGTTCCACAGGGGGCTTGATGGAGACCCAGTACTTC.

The chain couples TRBV7-2 to TRBJ2-5; TRBD2 matches at 12 bases. With 1 base clipped from V and 4 bases from J, the junction kept 4 bases outside the gene matches. Germline assignment: CDR1 SGHTA and CDR2 FQGNSA. This CDR3 has 16 residues. The CDR3 protein is CASSLELAGGRETQYF. The DNA for the CDR3 is TGTGCCAGCAGCTTAGAGCTAGCGGGGGGGAGAGAGACCCAGTACTTC.

The chain recombines TRBV14 with TRBJ2-1; 11 nucleotides line up with TRBD1. The CDR3 is 15 residues long. The trim removed 4 bases at V and 13 bases at J, leaving 12 bases unmatched. Germline CDR1 is SGHDN and CDR2 is FVKESK. CDR3 in DNA: TGTGCCAGCAGCCTCGGGACAGGGGGGGGGATTCGACAGTTCTTC. This codes for CASSLGTGGGIRQFF.

This clonotype was seen a handful of times. This chain connects TRBV20-1 to TRBJ2-7; possible D gene TRBD2, 6 bases. The germline CDR1 and CDR2 sequences are DFQATT and SNEGSKA (reference sequence). This CDR3 contains 12 residues. The germline V and J ends were trimmed by 4 bases and 4 bases, with 11 bases remaining between them. CDR3 nucleotide sequence: TGCAGTGCTACGGACTACAATTACGAGCAGTACTTC. As protein: CSATDYNYEQYF.

The chain has TRBV5-1 and TRBJ2-6; TRBD1 aligns across 7 bases. V lost 4 bases, J lost 4 bases, and 8 bases stayed unmatched. There are 16 residues in the CDR3. CDR1 is SGHRS, CDR2 YFSETQ, per germline. The CDR3 reads CASSRSTGSGANVLTF. The DNA of the CDR3 is TGCGCCAGCAGCCGATCGACAGGGTCAGGGGCCAACGTCCTGACTTTC. The variable domain in full, with the rest retrieved from reference TRBV5-1 and TRBJ2-6, is KAGVTQTPRYLIKTRGQQVTLSCSPISGHRSVSWYQQTPGQGLQFLFEYFSETQRNKGNFPGRFSGRQFSNSRSEMNVSTLELGDSALYLCASSRSTGSGANVLTFGAGSRLTVL.

This clonotype has a handful of counts. V is TRBV19 and J is TRBJ1-2; the D gene is possibly TRBD1 (6 bases). CDR1 and CDR2 from the germline V gene are LNHDA and SQIVND (reference sequence). Trimming left V 3 bases short and J 4 bases short, with 12 bases between. The CDR3 runs to 14 residues. CDR3 sequence reads: CASSIWGAPYGYTF. The CDR3 bases are TGTGCCAGTAGTATCTGGGGGGCGCCCTATGGCTACACCTTC.

J is TRBJ1-6 and V is TRBV12-3 or TRBV12-4; possible D gene TRBD1, 5 bases. V gave up 7 bases and J gave up 9 bases, with 16 bases separating them. This CDR3 has 14 residues. CDR3 sequence (DNA): TGTGCCAGCACCGCCCAAGGGGAGGGTTCACCCCTCCACTTT. Amino acid sequence: CASTAQGEGSPLHF.

Comments on this clonotype: The junction differs from germline at one of its ends, possibly a read error. The chain links TRBV6-2 or TRBV6-3 to TRBJ2-1; D is unresolved. This CDR3 contains 13 residues. CDR1 is MNHEY and CDR2 is SVGEGT in the germline V gene. The CDR3 reads CASSYAKYSEQFF. DNA of the CDR3: TGTGCCAGCAGTTACGCGAAATACAGTGAGCAGTTCTTC.

The V and J genes are TRBV27 and TRBJ2-1; 13 positions match TRBD2. CDR3 length: 17 amino acids. V shed 6 bases, J shed 7 bases, and the junction held 12 bases outside the gene matches. Germline CDR1 and CDR2: MNHEY and SMNVEV (reference sequence). This chain's CDR3 is CASSTKPGLAGLNEQFF. In nucleotides, the CDR3 is TGTGCCAGCAGCACCAAACCGGGACTAGCGGGATTAAATGAGCAGTTCTTC.

This CDR3 is CASSWTAGGRNEQFF. Written as DNA, the CDR3 is TGTGCCAGCAGCTGGACAGCGGGAGGGCGTAATGAGCAGTTCTTC. This chain connects TRBV7-3 to TRBJ2-1; 10 bases line up with TRBD2. The CDR3 is 15 amino acids. The germline CDR1 and CDR2 sequences are SGHTA and FQGTGA. Trimming at V came to 4 bases and at J to 7 bases, leaving 7 bases not matched to a gene.

This clonotype was detected only a few times. This chain connects TRBV5-5 to TRBJ2-1; the D gene could be TRBD1 or TRBD2 (5 bases each). The germline CDR1 and CDR2 sequences are SGHKS and YYEKEE (reference sequence). The V end lost 0 bases, the J end lost 2 bases, and 12 bases lay between the germline ends. The CDR3 consists of 16 residues. CDR3 residues: CASSLVGGVTYNEQFF. The DNA of the CDR3 is TGTGCCAGCAGCTTGGTTGGGGGAGTGACCTACAATGAGCAGTTCTTC.

This clonotype appeared a few times. The rearrangement uses TRBV3-1 and TRBJ1-6, with 9 bases that match TRBD1. Per the germline V gene, CDR1 is LGHDT and CDR2 is YNNKEL (reference sequence). The CDR3 is made up of 16 amino acids. The ends lost 2 bases at V and 6 bases at J; junction bases unmatched: 5. CDR3 sequence reads: CASSQRGTGTNSPLHF. CDR3 nucleotides: TGTGCCAGCAGCCAACGGGGGACAGGGACTAATTCACCCCTCCACTTT.

The V gene is TRBV5-1, the J gene TRBJ2-7; the match to TRBD1 covers 9 bases. Germline loops: CDR1 SGHRS, CDR2 YFSETQ. CDR3 size: 13 residues. The ends lost 9 bases at V and 5 bases at J; junction bases unmatched: 9. Here the CDR3 reads CATRTGGSDEQYF. CDR3 coding DNA: TGCGCCACCCGCACAGGGGGCTCAGACGAGCAGTACTTC.

The chain has TRBV3-1 and TRBJ2-3; no firm D call. The CDR3 is 14 residues long. CDR1 is LGHDT and CDR2 is YNNKEL in the germline V gene (reference sequence). The V and J ends lost 1 base and 7 bases respectively, with 12 bases between them. CDR3: CASSQGAEGYTQYF. CDR3 coding DNA: TGTGCCAGCAGCCAAGGGGCGGAAGGTTATACGCAGTATTTT.

This clonotype has just a few counts. The V gene is TRBV5-1, the J gene TRBJ2-1, with D tentatively TRBD2 (5 bases). V gave up 5 bases and J gave up 0 bases, with 12 bases separating them. Germline CDR1 reads SGHRS; CDR2 reads YFSETQ. This CDR3 spans 15 amino acids. This CDR3 reads CASSQRPSSYNEQFF. DNA for the CDR3: TGCGCCAGCAGTCAGCGGCCCTCCTCCTACAATGAGCAGTTCTTC.

J is TRBJ2-7 and V is TRBV5-1; 7 positions agree with TRBD2. Losses at the gene ends were 0 bases for V and 2 bases for J; bases not matched to a gene: 11. The germline gives CDR1 SGHRS, CDR2 YFSETQ. The CDR3 has 17 amino acids. CDR3 protein: CASSLGPVAGGTYEQYF. Written as DNA, the CDR3 is TGCGCCAGCAGCTTGGGCCCAGTAGCGGGCGGGACCTACGAGCAGTACTTC.

The chain uses TRBV7-8 and TRBJ1-6; tentatively, D is TRBD1 (5 bases). Germline-derived CDR1 and CDR2 are SGHVS and FQNEAQ. V was cut by 5 bases and J by 3 bases, with 11 bases left in between. This CDR3 comprises 15 residues. The CDR3, as DNA: TGTGCCAGCAGCCCCGGGACTAACTATAATTCACCCCTCCACTTT. Translating it yields CASSPGTNYNSPLHF.

The V gene is TRBV28, the J gene TRBJ2-7; TRBD1 agrees at 9 bases. Unmatched junction bases numbered 6, after V lost 2 bases and J lost 4 bases. Germline V lookup: CDR1 MDHEN, CDR2 SYDVKM. The CDR3 runs 15 residues. The CDR3 is CASSLMGQGRYEQYV. The DNA for the CDR3 is TGTGCCAGCAGTTTAATGGGACAGGGTCGGTACGAGCAGTACGTC.

This clonotype was picked up many times. V usage is TRBV10-3 and J usage is TRBJ2-2; TRBD2 aligns across 11 bases. CDR1 ENHRY and CDR2 SYGVKD come from the germline V gene. This CDR3 is 15 amino acids long. Germline trimming cut 8 bases from V and 2 bases from J; bases unmatched to any gene: 4. The CDR3 bases are TGTGCCATCGACACTAGCGGGAGTAACACCGGGGAGCTGTTTTTT. The encoded protein is CAIDTSGSNTGELFF.

The chain is built from TRBV12-3 or TRBV12-4 and TRBJ2-7; D may be TRBD1 (5 bases). The CDR3 is 16 amino acids. V lost 1 base, J lost 4 bases, and 17 bases lay in between. The CDR3 sequence is CASSLGQGTVRYEQYV. Written as DNA, the CDR3 is TGTGCCAGCAGTTTAGGGCAGGGCACTGTTAGGTACGAGCAGTACGTC.

V and J are TRBV5-1 and TRBJ2-5, with unresolved D. This CDR3 spans 15 amino acids. Between the trimmed V and J ends, which lost 5 bases and 7 bases, there was a span of 21 bases. Germline CDR1 is SGHRS and CDR2 is YFSETQ. The CDR3 region is CASSSNSPSLGTQYF. In DNA, the CDR3 is TGCGCCAGCAGTTCTAATTCGCCCTCGTTGGGGACCCAGTACTTC.

The chain uses TRBV4-2 and TRBJ2-1, with TRBD2 matching over 10 bases. V dropped 0 bases and J dropped 6; count of bases not matched to a gene: 11. This CDR3 is built from 18 residues. Germline lookup yields CDR1 LGHNA and CDR2 YNFKEQ. The CDR3: CASSQDPIAGGAGNEQFF. The CDR3 region has the DNA TGTGCCAGCAGCCAAGACCCCATAGCGGGGGGCGCCGGCAATGAGCAGTTCTTC.

This clonotype has only a few counts. The gene calls are TRBV3-1 and TRBJ2-7, with TRBD1 matching 7 bases. This CDR3 has 14 amino acids. CDR1 LGHDT and CDR2 YNNKEL come from the germline V gene (reference sequence). V was pared by 4 bases and J by 3 bases, with 6 bases of the junction left unmatched. This CDR3 is CASSLTGTIYEQYF. Written as DNA, the CDR3 is TGTGCCAGCAGCCTGACAGGGACGATCTACGAGCAGTACTTC.

This clonotype was observed a few times. The chain uses TRBV7-9 and TRBJ2-5; TRBD1 is a possible D gene (6 bases). Per germline, CDR1 SEHNR and CDR2 FQNEAQ (reference sequence). The CDR3 is made up of 15 amino acids. V shed 6 bases and J shed 5 bases, with 19 bases lying between them. The CDR3 reads CASRNTAGALETQYF. The CDR3 DNA sequence: TGTGCCAGCAGAAACACGGCAGGGGCGTTGGAGACCCAGTACTTC. Looking up the rest from reference TRBV7-9 and TRBJ2-5 gives the full variable domain: DTGVSQNPRHKITKRGQNVTFRCDPISEHNRLYWYRQTLGQGPEFLTYFQNEAQLEKSRLLSDRFSAERPKGSFSTLEIQRTEQGDSAMYLCASRNTAGALETQYFGPGTRLLVL.

This clonotype was recorded only once. This rearrangement joins TRBV5-1 to TRBJ2-1, with D possibly matching TRBD1 (7 bases). Trimming removed 5 bases at V and 7 bases at J, with 19 bases between. The CDR3 consists of 15 residues. CDR1 SGHRS and CDR2 YFSETQ come from the germline V gene. DNA of the CDR3: TGCGCCAGCAGTCCTATAGCAGGGGGGCTGAATGAGCAGTTCTTC. Translating gives CASSPIAGGLNEQFF.